Listed here is a single T cell receptor (beta chain). The antigen is not known. The sample belongs to a study of cytomegalovirus exposure and HLA in healthy donors. General observations from the study: The authors later linked a missense DCLRE1C variant to TCR beta V- and J-gene trimming. Both high specificity and high sensitivity reportedly marked the classifier's diagnosis of cytomegalovirus status.

PCR primers comprised 60 Vbeta and 13 Jbeta primers. Measured with immunoSEQ multiplex PCR; TCRdb has only the in-frame clones, and not every one. The sample holds approximately 100,000 clones; roughly 80% are singletons and the top ten take approximately 15%. The CDR3 is 14 residues long. From germline, CDR1 is LGHNA and CDR2 YNFKEQ. The ends lost 1 base at V and 5 bases at J; junction bases unmatched: 2. Sequencing used PBMCs. The receptor comes from a man in his sixties in good health and CMV-seropositive. The chain combines TRBV4-2 with TRBJ1-3; 7 bases match TRBD1. CDR3 DNA sequence: TGTGCCAGCAGCCAAGTGGGACAGCGAAACACCATATATTTT. Its protein is CASSQVGQRNTIYF.